Listed below are T cell receptor beta chains from one sample, sequenced in a study of cytotoxic CD8 clonotypes in ibrutinib-treated CLL. Profiled with immunoSEQ multiplex PCR; TCRdb holds only in-frame clones, not every one. The sample shows tens of thousands of clones, approximately 80% of them seen only once. The specimen was PBMCs, collected at disease progression, from a patient treated with ibrutinib. These receptors all come from a human donor with chronic lymphocytic leukemia. Each CDR3 is given with its conserved first and last residue. D genes are given only for firm matches. Clone size is given for some rows only: seen once, a few or many times, or a class if the clone is expanded.

.	TRBJ1-3	TRBV18	few	TGTGCCAGCTCCGCTGAGGACCCCAGCTATTTT	CASSAEDPSYF
.	TRBJ1-1	TRBV5-6	.	TGTGCCAGCAGCCCCCTCGGCTGGACTGAAGCTTTCTTT	CASSPLGWTEAFF
TRBD1	TRBJ2-3	TRBV11-2	.	TGTGCCAGCAGCTTCGCTAACCTCTTCAGGGGGAAGAGCACAGATACGCAGTATTTT	CASSFANLFRGKSTDTQYF
.	TRBJ2-4	TRBV18	.	TGTGCCAGCTCACCCTTTACATCCGAGGACATTCAGTACTTC	CASSPFTSEDIQYF
.	TRBJ1-2	TRBV28	.	TGTGCCAGCATCCCTCAGGATGGCTCACCGCGCTGTGGCTACACCTTC	CASIPQDGSPRCGYTF
TRBD1	TRBJ1-4	TRBV15	.	TGTGCCACCAGCCGGACGAGGGGGCTGGATGAAAAACTGTTTTTT	CATSRTRGLDEKLFF
TRBD1	TRBJ1-2	TRBV18	once	TGTGCCAGCTCAACTGACAGGGGCGGCTACACCTTC	CASSTDRGGYTF
TRBD2	TRBJ2-2	TRBV11-3	once	TGTGCCAGCAGCTTTGGAAGAGCGGGAGGTCCCGGGGAGCTGTTTTTT	CASSFGRAGGPGELFF
TRBD2	TRBJ2-5	TRBV5-1	.	TGCGCCAGCAGCTTGGGCCGCGGGGAGGGAGAGACCCAGTACTTC	CASSLGRGEGETQYF
.	TRBJ2-1	TRBV7-3	.	TGTGCCAGCAGCTTAGTGGGTACCGGTGAGCAGTTCTTC	CASSLVGTGEQFF
TRBD1	TRBJ2-7	TRBV5-4	.	TGTGCCAGCAGCCAAGGGACAGCTAGCTCCTACGAGCAGTACTTC	CASSQGTASSYEQYF
.	TRBJ1-4	TRBV7-6	.	TGTGCCAGCCGAAAGATTAATGAAAAACTGTTTTTT	CASRKINEKLFF
TRBD1	TRBJ1-2	TRBV15	.	TGTGCCACCAGCAGGACCCGGGACAGGTCCGGGGGCTACACCTTC	CATSRTRDRSGGYTF
.	TRBJ1-2	TRBV19	.	TGTGCCAGTAGTACGGGACCCCGACTCTATAACTATGGCTACACCTTC	CASSTGPRLYNYGYTF
.	TRBJ2-1	TRBV5-5	few	TGTGCCAGCAGCCGAGCGGCCAATGAGCAGTTCTTC	CASSRAANEQFF
.	TRBJ2-5	TRBV9	.	TGTGCCAGCAGCGCTCCAGCCCAGCAAGAGACCCAGTACTTC	CASSAPAQQETQYF
.	TRBJ1-5	TRBV30	few	TGTGCCTGGAGTGTGGGGCAGCCCCAGCATTTT	CAWSVGQPQHF
.	TRBJ1-5	TRBV5-8	.	TGTGCCAGCAGCCTGGATGACAGAAGCAATCAGCCCCAGCATTTT	CASSLDDRSNQPQHF
TRBD1	TRBJ1-1	TRBV25-1	.	TGTGCCAGCTCGTTGGACAGGGCGAACACTGAAGCTTTCTTT	CASSLDRANTEAFF
TRBD1	TRBJ2-1	TRBV27	.	TGTGCCAGCACCCTTTGGACAGGGGGGAACAATGAGCAGTTCTTC	CASTLWTGGNNEQFF
.	TRBJ1-5	TRBV5-1	.	TGCGCCAGCAGCAGAACTTCGGGGGTTCAGCCCCAGCATTTT	CASSRTSGVQPQHF
TRBD2	TRBJ2-2	TRBV6-1	.	TGTGCCAGCAGTCCATCGGGGGGTTACGCCGGGGAGCTGTTTTTT	CASSPSGGYAGELFF
TRBD1	TRBJ1-6	TRBV6-5	.	TGTGCCAGCAGTTACCTACAGGGGACCTCACCCCTCCACTTT	CASSYLQGTSPLHF
.	TRBJ2-1	TRBV28	.	TGTGCCAGCAGTTTATCTAGACAGGTCTACAATGAGCAGTTCTTC	CASSLSRQVYNEQFF
.	TRBJ2-3	TRBV30	.	TGTGCCTGGAGTATCGGTCCAGATACGCAGTATTTT	CAWSIGPDTQYF
.	TRBJ1-1	TRBV9	.	TGTGCCAGCAGCGTAGAGGGTCTGAACACTGAAGCTTTCTTT	CASSVEGLNTEAFF
.	TRBJ1-1	TRBV19	.	TGTGCCAGTAGTTCGAGGGGACCTGAAGCTTTCTTT	CASSSRGPEAFF
.	TRBJ2-7	TRBV6-1	.	TGTGCCAGCAGCTACGGACCGATCGGCTACGAGCAGTACTTC	CASSYGPIGYEQYF
TRBD1	TRBJ1-2	TRBV5-1	.	TGCGCCAGCAGCTCGGGACAGCCACGGGACTATGGCTACACCTTC	CASSSGQPRDYGYTF
TRBD1	TRBJ2-7	TRBV7-3	once	TGTGCCAGCAGCTTAAACAAGGGACAGCACAAGCAGTACTTC	CASSLNKGQHKQYF
.	TRBJ2-2	TRBV18	.	TGTGCCAGCTCACCATTGGAGGGGAACACCGGGGAGCTGTTTTTT	CASSPLEGNTGELFF
TRBD2	TRBJ2-7	TRBV6-1	.	TGTGCCAGCAGTGACCAGGGACTCCCGGGGGGGGGCGAGCAGTACTTC	CASSDQGLPGGGEQYF
TRBD1	TRBJ1-2	TRBV5-1	once	TGCGCCAGCAGCAAAGACAGGGACCCCCACTATGGCTACACCTTC	CASSKDRDPHYGYTF
.	TRBJ1-5	TRBV7-2	.	TGTGCCAGCAGTCGTCGGGGTAGGGGCAATCAGCCCCAGCATTTT	CASSRRGRGNQPQHF
TRBD2	TRBJ2-2	TRBV5-1	.	TGCGCCAGCAGCTTGGCCCCAACTAGCGGCAACACCGGGGAGCTGTTTTTT	CASSLAPTSGNTGELFF
.	TRBJ1-2	TRBV28	.	TGTGCCAGCAGTTTAGAAGGGCCAGGAGGCTACACCTTC	CASSLEGPGGYTF
TRBD1	TRBJ1-1	TRBV27	once	TGTGCCAGCAGTTTTGATACAGGGGGCAACACTGAAGCTTTCTTT	CASSFDTGGNTEAFF
TRBD1	TRBJ2-5	TRBV28	.	TGTGCCTGGAGGGACAGGGACCTTCAGACCCAGTACTTC	CAWRDRDLQTQYF
TRBD1	TRBJ1-1	TRBV25-1	.	TGTGCCAGCAGTGAATTGGGCGGTTCAGGGGGAATGGGCACTGAAGCTTTCTTT	CASSELGGSGGMGTEAFF
.	TRBJ1-1	TRBV27	.	TGTGCCAGCAGGGGCAGGGCCCCTGACACTGAAGCTTTCTTT	CASRGRAPDTEAFF
TRBD1	TRBJ1-2	TRBV5-1	.	TGCGCCAGCAGCTGGACAGGGGGCTCGGATGGCTACACCTTC	CASSWTGGSDGYTF
.	TRBJ1-1	TRBV5-1	.	TGCGCCAGCAGAACCGAACCGAACACTGAAGCTTTCTTT	CASRTEPNTEAFF
.	TRBJ1-2	TRBV5-4	.	TGTGCCAGCAGACCGCCCGGGACAAGAAACTATGGCTACACCTTC	CASRPPGTRNYGYTF
TRBD1	TRBJ1-4	TRBV5-4	.	TGTGCCAGCAGCTTTGATCAGGGGGCTGATGAAAAACTGTTTTTT	CASSFDQGADEKLFF
TRBD1	TRBJ2-7	TRBV5-5	few	TGTGCCAGCAGTCGGGACAGCTACGAGCAGTACTTC	CASSRDSYEQYF
TRBD2	TRBJ2-3	TRBV6-5	.	TGTGCCAGCAAGACTAGCGAGGGCACAGATACGCAGTATTTT	CASKTSEGTDTQYF
.	TRBJ2-7	TRBV15	.	TGTGCCACCAGCACCCCAGACGGGGCCTACGAGCAGTACTTC	CATSTPDGAYEQYF
.	TRBJ2-1	TRBV11-3	.	TGTGCCAGCAGCTTAGGGGGGTTGAATGAGCAGTTCTTC	CASSLGGLNEQFF
TRBD2	TRBJ2-5	TRBV5-4	.	TGTGCCAGCAGCCGACCTACTTGGGCTAGCGGGAGACAAGAGACCCAGTACTTC	CASSRPTWASGRQETQYF
.	TRBJ1-2	TRBV29-1	medium-sized	TGCAGCGTTAATGGTGAATTATATGGCTACACCTTC	CSVNGELYGYTF
.	TRBJ1-3	TRBV15	.	TGTGCCAGCTGGGACGGGAGCTCTGGAAACACCATATATTTT	CASWDGSSGNTIYF
.	TRBJ1-1	TRBV5-1	.	TGCGCCAGCGCTTGGGGAGACTCCCTGAGGAGCACTGAAGCTTTCTTT	CASAWGDSLRSTEAFF